This T cell receptor beta chain was sequenced for a study of molecular identifiers for immune sequencing clone quantification. This clonotype was seen only a few times. TCRdb itself ran the PCR reads through MiXCR, one entry per CDR3 protein. The sample records hundreds of thousands of distinct CDR3 sequences, 25% being singletons. The TCR sequence derives from a human donor in good health. Some libraries in this study had Jurkat cell RNA spiked in. The sequencing sample was made of naive CD8+ T cells from blood, with Jurkat cell RNA spiked in. Indicated subset: FACS-sorted CD8+CD4-CCR7+CD45RA+ naive T cells.

CDR3 in DNA: TGCAGTGCTAGAGAGACACGCCAAGAGACCCAGTACTTC. Its protein product is CSARETRQETQYF. This chain joins TRBV20-1 and TRBJ2-5; D gene uncertain. The CDR3 is 13 amino acids. Per the germline V gene, CDR1 is DFQATT and CDR2 is SNEGSKA (reference sequence). V was cut by 0 bases and J by 1 base, with 6 bases left in between.